What follows are 27 T cell receptor beta chains derived from one specimen sequenced in a study of regulatory dendritic cells for organ transplantation. Allogeneic regulatory or mature dendritic cells were co-cultured for approximately 5 days with CFSE-labeled sorted T cells at 1:10. No antigen has been identified for these receptors. TCRdb's copy holds only in-frame clones and misses some; the assay was immunoSEQ multiplex PCR. The table shows 20,000 to 25,000 clones, with over 75% occurring only once. Sample: naive CD4+ T cells from blood cultured with dendritic cells. As for subset: CD45RA+ naive T cells. The receptors derive from a human donor in good health.

This chain joins TRBV4-2 and TRBJ2-5, with TRBD2 matching over 8 bases. The CDR3 length is 16 residues. Germline-derived CDR1 and CDR2 are LGHNA and YNFKEQ. V lost 2 bases and J lost 4; bases outside the gene matches: 9. This CDR3 is CASSQRSGAGRETQYF. The CDR3 nucleotides read TGTGCCAGCAGCCAACGTAGCGGGGCCGGGCGAGAGACCCAGTACTTC.

This clone came up a few times. The chain joins TRBV10-3 to TRBJ1-2, with D possibly matching TRBD1 (6 bases). The CDR3 totals 14 residues. V lost 0 bases to trimming and J lost 4 bases, with 9 bases between them. Germline CDR1 is ENHRY and CDR2 is SYGVKD. The DNA of the CDR3 is TGTGCCATCAGTGAGTCGCAGGGGCCCTATGGCTACACCTTC. Translated: CAISESQGPYGYTF.

CDR3 in DNA: TGCAGCGTGGCGGAGCTTAACATTCAGTACTTC. Amino acid sequence: CSVAELNIQYF. V and J are TRBV29-1 and TRBJ2-4; D not resolved. This CDR3 region has 11 residues. V lost 6 bases to trimming and J lost 7 bases, with 10 bases between them. Germline-derived CDR1 and CDR2 are SQVTM and ANQGSEA. Full variable domain (missing parts from reference TRBV29-1 and TRBJ2-4): SAVISQKPSRDICQRGTSLTIQCQVDSQVTMMFWYRQQPGQSLTLIATANQGSEATYESGFVIDKFPISRPNLTFSTLTVSNMSPEDSSIYLCSVAELNIQYFGAGTRLSVL.

The chain employs TRBV5-4 and TRBJ2-1; possible D gene TRBD2, 7 bases. Germline V lookup: CDR1 SGHNT, CDR2 YYREEE (reference sequence). This CDR3 spans 16 amino acids. V was pared by 6 bases and J by 2 bases, with 18 bases between. The CDR3 loop is CASNQAGQATYNEQFF. For the CDR3, the DNA is TGTGCCAGCAATCAAGCGGGACAAGCTACCTACAATGAGCAGTTCTTC.

The rearrangement joins TRBV2 to TRBJ1-2; 7 bases map to TRBD1. CDR1 SNHLY and CDR2 FYNNEI come from the germline V gene. CDR3 length: 13 amino acids. V lost 4 bases to trimming and J lost 4 bases; unmatched junction nucleotides: 3. This chain's CDR3 is CASSVDRVYGYTF. CDR3 nucleotide sequence: TGTGCCAGCAGTGTCGACAGGGTCTATGGCTACACCTTC.

The V call is TRBV2, the J call TRBJ1-4, with 7 bases that match TRBD1. The germline V gene encodes CDR1 SNHLY and CDR2 FYNNEI. The CDR3 is made up of 13 amino acids. After removal of 7 bases from V and 3 bases from J, the junction contained 2 bases not matched to a gene. For the CDR3, the DNA is TGTGCCAGCAAGGGACAGCCTAATGAAAAACTGTTTTTT. Amino acid sequence: CASKGQPNEKLFF.

A note on this clone: One junction end does not reproduce the germline sequence, and a read error may be involved. The chain couples TRBV7-7 to TRBJ2-7, with 8 positions matching TRBD1. Germline V gene sequence: CDR1 SSHAT, CDR2 FNYEAQ (reference sequence). This CDR3 has 14 residues. The CDR3 region is CASSPRQGSNEQYF. In DNA form, the CDR3 reads TGTGCTAGCAGCCCCAGACAGGGGTCCAACGAGCAGTACTTC.

This clone has only one observation. The chain links TRBV27 to TRBJ1-1, with D possibly TRBD1 on 6 matching bases. CDR1 is MNHEY and CDR2 is SMNVEV in the germline V gene (reference sequence). V lost 3 bases to trimming and J lost 5 bases, with 10 bases between them. The CDR3 runs 13 residues. CDR3 region: CASSLGGLTEAFF. As DNA, the CDR3 is TGTGCCAGCAGTTTGGGGGGGCTGACTGAAGCTTTCTTT.

The rearrangement joins TRBV7-3 to TRBJ2-2, with D uncertain. The length of the CDR3 is 12 residues. V dropped 3 bases and J dropped 4 bases, with 3 bases sitting between them. CDR1 is SGHTA and CDR2 is FQGTGA in the germline V gene. The CDR3 region has the DNA TGTGCCAGCAGCTTGGGCACCGGGGAGCTGTTTTTT. Translation gives CASSLGTGELFF.

The J gene is TRBJ1-1, the V gene TRBV18, with D maybe TRBD1 (6 bases). The CDR3 runs 14 residues. Germline values: CDR1 KGHSH, CDR2 LQKENI. V was pared by 5 bases and J by 1 base, with 11 bases between. The CDR3 loop reads CASSNRDPNTEAFF. In DNA, the CDR3 is TGTGCCAGCTCAAACAGGGACCCGAACACTGAAGCTTTCTTT.

The chain carries TRBV11-2 and TRBJ2-7, with a tentative D call TRBD1 (6 bases). Trimming shortened V by 4 bases and J by 3 bases, and 13 bases separated the two germline ends. The CDR3 consists of 14 residues. Per germline, CDR1 SGHAT and CDR2 FQNNGV. CDR3 amino acids: CASSSIKGHYEQYF. CDR3 in DNA: TGTGCCAGCAGCTCTATAAAGGGACACTACGAGCAGTACTTC.

V usage is TRBV5-5 and J usage is TRBJ2-7; no clear D. The CDR3 has 14 residues. Trimming took off 0 bases at V and 3 bases at J, with 10 bases between the two ends. Germline CDR1 is SGHKS and CDR2 is YYEKEE (reference sequence). CDR3 sequence reads: CASSLGHRDYEQYF. The CDR3 nucleotides read TGTGCCAGCAGCTTGGGTCACCGAGACTACGAGCAGTACTTC.

The chain joins TRBV19 to TRBJ2-7, with 10 positions matching TRBD1. The V gene's germline CDR1 is LNHDA and CDR2 SQIVND (reference sequence). J was trimmed by 0 bases and V by 6 bases; bases with no gene match: 8. The CDR3 loop spans 16 amino acids. The CDR3 here is CASRLTGTGVSYEQYF. The CDR3 DNA follows: TGTGCCAGTAGACTAACCGGGACAGGGGTCTCCTACGAGCAGTACTTC.

This clone appeared once. The chain recombines TRBV18 with TRBJ1-1; no definite D call. V lost 8 bases and J lost 0, with 19 bases in between. Germline V CDR1 and CDR2: KGHSH, LQKENI. The CDR3 contains 16 residues. The CDR3 DNA reads as TGTGCCAGCCCTTCCTTCAGCGGCTCCATGAACACTGAAGCTTTCTTT. This sequence encodes CASPSFSGSMNTEAFF.

V is TRBV18 and J is TRBJ1-2; 7 bases map to TRBD1. Germline assignment: CDR1 KGHSH and CDR2 LQKENI. Trimming cost V 2 bases and J 4 bases; bases outside gene matches: 16. The CDR3 length is 18 residues. Here the CDR3 reads CASSPLPTEGAYGYGYTF. CDR3 in DNA: TGTGCCAGCTCACCATTGCCCACGGAGGGGGCTTATGGCTATGGCTACACCTTC.

The V call is TRBV30, the J call TRBJ2-2, with D uncertain. The V end was cut by 5 bases, the J end by 1 base, with 11 bases between. CDR3 length: 14 amino acids. CDR1 is GTSNPN and CDR2 is SVGIG in the germline V gene (reference sequence). The CDR3 loop reads CAWRVEKNTGELFF. CDR3 bases: TGTGCCTGGCGGGTCGAGAAGAACACCGGGGAGCTGTTTTTT.

The chain employs TRBV30 and TRBJ1-6; D possibly corresponds to TRBD1 (6 bases). V was pared by 4 bases and J by 2 bases, with 12 bases between. Germline CDR1 is GTSNPN and CDR2 is SVGIG (reference sequence). CDR3 length equals 15 residues. CDR3 region: CAWMGGLAYNSPLHF. CDR3 in DNA: TGTGCCTGGATGGGGGGGCTGGCCTATAATTCACCCCTCCACTTT. The whole variable domain, filled in from reference TRBV30 and TRBJ1-6, reads SQTIHQWPATLVQPVGSPLSLECTVEGTSNPNLYWYRQAAGRGLQLLFYSVGIGQISSEVPQNLSASRPQDRQFILSSKKLLLSDSGFYLCAWMGGLAYNSPLHFGNGTRLTVT.

The V and J genes are TRBV11-2 and TRBJ2-7; D remains unclear. CDR1 and CDR2 from the germline V gene are SGHAT and FQNNGV. V lost 2 bases and J 2 bases, leaving 10 bases between the germline ends. CDR3 length: 14 residues. The CDR3 bases are TGTGCCAGCAGCTTACAAATCGTTACCTACGAGCAGTACTTC. Protein product: CASSLQIVTYEQYF.

The chain recombines TRBV18 with TRBJ2-7, with 14 bases identical to TRBD2. Germline V CDR1 and CDR2: KGHSH, LQKENI. The CDR3 has 16 amino acids. The V segment lost 3 bases and the J segment 0 bases; nucleotides outside the gene matches: 1. The CDR3 is CASSPGLAGDSYEQYF. The CDR3 bases are TGTGCCAGCTCACCGGGACTAGCGGGGGACTCCTACGAGCAGTACTTC.

The CDR3 bases are TGTGCCAGCAGCTTAAGGGCGACCCTGGGCGGACCAACCTACGAGCAGTACTTC. The encoded protein is CASSLRATLGGPTYEQYF. V usage is TRBV7-2 and J usage is TRBJ2-7, with D uncertain. Germline-derived CDR1 and CDR2 are SGHTA and FQGNSA. V was shortened by 2 bases and J by 2 bases, with 22 bases between the two germline ends. This CDR3 is built from 18 residues.

The V and J genes are TRBV27 and TRBJ2-3; D is tentatively TRBD1 or TRBD2 (5 bases each). The CDR3 runs to 12 residues. Trimming shortened V by 8 bases and J by 2 bases, and 8 bases separated the two germline ends. Germline V lookup: CDR1 MNHEY, CDR2 SMNVEV (reference sequence). DNA of the CDR3: TGTGCCAGCGGGGGATACACAGATACGCAGTATTTT. This gives the protein CASGGYTDTQYF.

The chain is built from TRBV7-2 and TRBJ1-4, with TRBD1 identical over 7 bases. Germline assignment: CDR1 SGHTA and CDR2 FQGNSA. CDR3 size: 15 residues. J lost 4 bases, V lost 5 bases, and 7 bases had no gene match. Here the CDR3 reads CASSTYRGSNEKLFF. The CDR3 DNA reads as TGTGCCAGCAGCACCTACAGGGGAAGTAATGAAAAACTGTTTTTT.

The gene calls are TRBV6-6 and TRBJ2-7; no firm D call. Germline loops: CDR1 MNHNY, CDR2 SVGAGI (reference sequence). The CDR3 covers 15 residues. V lost 0 bases to trimming and J lost 1 base, with 10 bases between them. The CDR3 here is CASSYSRGESYEQYF. The CDR3 nucleotides are TGTGCCAGCAGTTACTCCCGTGGGGAATCCTACGAGCAGTACTTC.

V is TRBV7-3 and J is TRBJ2-7, with 9 nucleotides matching TRBD1. Germline V gene data show CDR1 as SGHTA and CDR2 as FQGTGA. The CDR3 has 15 residues. J lost 5 bases, V lost 5 bases, and 10 bases had no gene match. The CDR3 nucleotides are TGTGCCAGCAGCAGACGACAGGGGGTTACCGACGAGCAGTACTTC. This encodes CASSRRQGVTDEQYF.

The J gene is TRBJ2-3, the V gene TRBV27, with D maybe TRBD2 (6 bases). Germline-derived CDR1 and CDR2 are MNHEY and SMNVEV (reference sequence). Trimming took 4 bases from V and 2 from J, leaving 16 bases between them. CDR3 length equals 16 residues. The CDR3: CASSSPGLANTDTQYF. The CDR3 bases are TGTGCCAGCAGTTCTCCGGGACTTGCAAACACAGATACGCAGTATTTT.

The J gene is TRBJ2-3, the V gene TRBV28, with 7 bases lining up with TRBD2. The CDR3 has 17 residues. Trimming cost V 3 bases and J 1 base; bases outside gene matches: 10. The germline V gene has CDR1 MDHEN and CDR2 SYDVKM. The DNA for the CDR3 is TGTGCCAGCAGTTTTCCCCTGAACGCGGGAGGCACAGATACGCAGTATTTT. It translates to CASSFPLNAGGTDTQYF. Supplemented by reference TRBV28 and TRBJ2-3, the full variable domain reads DVKVTQSSRYLVKRTGEKVFLECVQDMDHENMFWYRQDPGLGLRLIYFSYDVKMKEKGDIPEGYSVSREKKERFSLILESASTNQTSMYLCASSFPLNAGGTDTQYFGPGTRLTVL.

V is TRBV15 and J is TRBJ2-1; no clear D. V was pared by 7 bases and J by 0 bases, with 19 bases between. This CDR3 has 17 amino acids. Germline CDR1 and CDR2: LNHNV and YYDKDF (reference sequence). The CDR3 protein is CATMAIQGGSSYNEQFF. The CDR3 bases are TGTGCCACCATGGCGATTCAAGGCGGCAGCTCCTACAATGAGCAGTTCTTC. Variable domain in full (rest from reference TRBV15 and TRBJ2-1): DAMVIQNPRYQVTQFGKPVTLSCSQTLNHNVMYWYQQKSSQAPKLLFHYYDKDFNNEADTPDNFQSRRPNTSFCFLDIRSPGLGDTAMYLCATMAIQGGSSYNEQFFGPGTRLTVL.